This passage covers 12 T cell receptor beta chains from one sample sequenced in a study of cytomegalovirus exposure and HLA in healthy donors. The PCR had 60 Vbeta and 13 Jbeta primers. Libraries were prepared by immunoSEQ multiplex PCR; TCRdb keeps only in-frame clonotypes and omits some of them. In the table there are around 150,000 clones, about 64% of which are singletons. The specimen sequenced was PBMCs. The source is a woman aged 60-75 years in good health and CMV-seropositive.

The chain employs TRBV27 and TRBJ1-1; 8 nucleotides agree with TRBD1. The V gene end was trimmed by 5 bases and the J gene end by 8 bases; junction bases not matched to a gene: 1. Germline V gene sequence: CDR1 MNHEY, CDR2 SMNVEV (reference sequence). The length of the CDR3 is 11 residues. CDR3 sequence: CASSGQGEAFF. For the CDR3, the DNA is TGTGCCAGCAGTGGACAGGGAGAAGCTTTCTTT.

The V and J genes are TRBV30 and TRBJ2-2; TRBD2 agrees at 16 bases. V lost 0 bases and J lost 5; bases outside the gene matches: 12. The CDR3 is 20 amino acids. CDR1 and CDR2 (germline): GTSNPN, SVGIG (reference sequence). CDR3 residues: CAWSVPGGLAGGPGTGELFF. The CDR3 DNA reads TGTGCCTGGAGTGTACCAGGGGGACTAGCGGGAGGGCCCGGGACCGGGGAGCTGTTTTTT.

The sample holds a few counts of this clone. The chain carries TRBV6-5 and TRBJ1-3, with D hard to call. V was cut by 5 bases and J by 0 bases, with 11 bases left in between. Looked up from germline, CDR1 is MNHEY and CDR2 is SVGAGI. The CDR3 consists of 15 residues. The CDR3 is CASSLRRSSGNTIYF. The CDR3, as DNA: TGTGCCAGCAGTCTCAGGCGTTCCTCTGGAAACACCATATATTTT.

This chain uses TRBV9 with TRBJ2-1, with 10 bases lining up with TRBD2. The CDR3 is 16 amino acids. Trimming removed 4 bases from V and 1 base from J; junction bases left unmatched: 5. Germline V gene data show CDR1 as SGDLS and CDR2 as YYNGEE. The CDR3 bases are TGTGCCAGCAGCCCGCGGACTAGCGGTTCCTACAATGAGCAGTTCTTC. This sequence encodes CASSPRTSGSYNEQFF.

A few counts support this clone. The chain couples TRBV6-5 to TRBJ2-5, with D possibly TRBD2 on 6 matching bases. CDR3 length: 13 amino acids. Germline CDR1 reads MNHEY; CDR2 reads SVGAGI. V lost 6 bases to trimming and J lost 1 base, with 9 bases between them. The CDR3 DNA reads TGTGCCAGCAGGCCCGGGGGCCAAGAGACCCAGTACTTC. Amino acid sequence: CASRPGGQETQYF.

The chain links TRBV15 to TRBJ1-5; unclear D gene. The CDR3 is 14 amino acids. V lost 3 bases, J lost 3 bases, and 9 bases lay in between. CDR1 LNHNV and CDR2 YYDKDF come from the germline V gene (reference sequence). CDR3 amino acids: CATSRARDNQPQHF. CDR3 sequence (DNA): TGTGCCACCAGCAGGGCCCGGGACAATCAGCCCCAGCATTTT.

The V gene is TRBV19, the J gene TRBJ1-1, with D perhaps TRBD1 (6 bases). The CDR3 has 15 amino acids. Deletions cut 7 bases from V and 6 bases from J, with 21 bases between. Germline V gene sequence: CDR1 LNHDA, CDR2 SQIVND (reference sequence). The CDR3 coding sequence is TGTGCCAGTATCTCACCGGGACATCTTTTCGCTGAAGCTTTCTTT. This translates into CASISPGHLFAEAFF.

The chain links TRBV19 to TRBJ2-1; TRBD2 aligns across 12 bases. Germline V CDR1 and CDR2: LNHDA, SQIVND (reference sequence). CDR3 length equals 14 residues. V lost 3 bases and J lost 13; bases outside the gene matches: 7. CDR3 residues: CASSILAGGPGQFF. CDR3 coding DNA: TGTGCCAGTAGTATCCTAGCGGGAGGGCCCGGTCAGTTCTTC.

The genes are TRBV6-5 and TRBJ2-1; TRBD2 matches at 12 bases. Germline V gene data show CDR1 as MNHEY and CDR2 as SVGAGI. The CDR3 has 16 amino acids. V dropped 2 bases and J dropped 8; count of bases not matched to a gene: 7. The CDR3 DNA reads TGTGCCAGCAGTTACACAACTAGCGGGAGGAGTTATGAGCAGTTCTTC. The encoded protein is CASSYTTSGRSYEQFF.

To note about this clone: A junction boundary mismatches the germline segment, possibly from a read error. The V and J genes are TRBV6-5 and TRBJ2-2, with 8 bases identical to TRBD1. The germline V gene has CDR1 MNHEY and CDR2 SVGAGI. This CDR3 spans 15 amino acids. CDR3 loop: CASSFRTGNPGELFF. Here the CDR3 DNA reads TGTGCCAGCAGTTTTAGGACAGGGAACCCCGGGGAGCTGTTTTTT.

The chain is built from TRBV30 and TRBJ2-3; TRBD2 agrees at 7 bases. The CDR3 consists of 15 residues. Trimming took 0 bases from V and 1 from J; bases not matched to a gene: 4. Germline V gene lookup returns CDR1 GTSNPN and CDR2 SVGIG (reference sequence). For the CDR3, the DNA is TGTGCCTGGAGTGTACGGGGGAGGGGCACAGATACGCAGTATTTT. Protein: CAWSVRGRGTDTQYF.

The CDR3 sequence: CAWRWARNTEAFF. The CDR3 DNA is TGTGCCTGGAGATGGGCGAGGAACACTGAAGCTTTCTTT. The chain couples TRBV30 to TRBJ1-1, with no clear D. V was clipped by 3 bases and J by 1 base, with 9 bases between them. The CDR3 runs to 13 residues. CDR1 is GTSNPN, CDR2 SVGIG, per germline (reference sequence). Using reference TRBV30 and TRBJ1-1 for the parts outside the CDR3, the full variable domain is SQTIHQWPATLVQPVGSPLSLECTVEGTSNPNLYWYRQAAGRGLQLLFYSVGIGQISSEVPQNLSASRPQDRQFILSSKKLLLSDSGFYLCAWRWARNTEAFFGQGTRLTVV.